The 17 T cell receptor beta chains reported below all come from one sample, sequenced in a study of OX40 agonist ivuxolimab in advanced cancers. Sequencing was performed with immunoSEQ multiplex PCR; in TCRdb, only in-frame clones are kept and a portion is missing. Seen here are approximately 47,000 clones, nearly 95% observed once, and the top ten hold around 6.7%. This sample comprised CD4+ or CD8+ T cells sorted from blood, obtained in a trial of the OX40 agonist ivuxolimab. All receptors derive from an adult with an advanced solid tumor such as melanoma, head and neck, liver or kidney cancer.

The CDR3 coding sequence is TGTGCCAGCAGCTCCGGGACAGGGTTGGGCGAGCAGTACGTC. It yields the protein CASSSGTGLGEQYV. The chain is built from TRBV5-6 and TRBJ2-7; 9 bases match TRBD1. CDR1 SGHDT and CDR2 YYEEEE come from the germline V gene. Trimming cost V 3 bases and J 6 bases; bases outside gene matches: 7. The CDR3 spans 14 residues.

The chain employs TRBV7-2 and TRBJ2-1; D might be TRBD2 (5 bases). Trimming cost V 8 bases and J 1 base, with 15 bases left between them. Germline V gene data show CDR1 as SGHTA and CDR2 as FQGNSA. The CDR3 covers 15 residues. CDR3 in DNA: TGTGCCAGCCCCGATTCCGGGATATCCTACAATGAGCAGTTCTTC. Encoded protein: CASPDSGISYNEQFF.

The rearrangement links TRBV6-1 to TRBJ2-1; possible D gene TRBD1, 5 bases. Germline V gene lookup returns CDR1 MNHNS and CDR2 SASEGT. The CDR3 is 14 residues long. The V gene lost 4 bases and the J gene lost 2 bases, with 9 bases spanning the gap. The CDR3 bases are TGTGCCAGCAGTGGCGACAGAACCTACAATGAGCAGTTCTTC. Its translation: CASSGDRTYNEQFF.

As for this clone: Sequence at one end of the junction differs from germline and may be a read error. The CDR3 DNA follows: TGTGCCAGCAGGGAAGGAAGGAGCAATCAGCCCCAGCATTTT. Translation: CASREGRSNQPQHF. The rearrangement uses TRBV6-1 and TRBJ1-5; unclear D gene. From germline, CDR1 is MNHNS and CDR2 SASEGT. The CDR3 runs 14 residues.

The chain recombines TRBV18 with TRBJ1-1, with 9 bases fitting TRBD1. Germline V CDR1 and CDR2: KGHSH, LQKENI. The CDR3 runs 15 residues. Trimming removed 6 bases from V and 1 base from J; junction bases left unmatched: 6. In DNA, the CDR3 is TGTGCCAGCTCCCCAGAACAGGGGGCGAACACTGAAGCTTTCTTT. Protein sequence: CASSPEQGANTEAFF.

The CDR3 loop reads CSAGHTEAFF. In nucleotides, the CDR3 is TGCAGTGCTGGGCACACTGAAGCTTTCTTT. The V call is TRBV20-1, the J call TRBJ1-1, with unresolved D. Trimming shortened V by 5 bases and J by 3 bases, and 4 bases separated the two germline ends. The CDR3 is made up of 10 amino acids. The germline CDR1 and CDR2 sequences are DFQATT and SNEGSKA (reference sequence).

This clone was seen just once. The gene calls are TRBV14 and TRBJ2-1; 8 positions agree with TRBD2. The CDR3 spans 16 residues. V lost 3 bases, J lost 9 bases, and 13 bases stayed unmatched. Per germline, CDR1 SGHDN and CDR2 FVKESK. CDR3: CASSQNNGGAISEQFF. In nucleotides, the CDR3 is TGTGCCAGCAGCCAGAACAACGGGGGGGCAATCTCTGAGCAGTTCTTC.

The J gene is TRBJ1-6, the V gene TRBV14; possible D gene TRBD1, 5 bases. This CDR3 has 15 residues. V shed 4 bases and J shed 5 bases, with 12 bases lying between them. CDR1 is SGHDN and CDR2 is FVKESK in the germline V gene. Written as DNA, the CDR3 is TGTGCCAGCAGCCCGTGGGGCAGGGATAATTCACCCCTCCACTTT. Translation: CASSPWGRDNSPLHF.

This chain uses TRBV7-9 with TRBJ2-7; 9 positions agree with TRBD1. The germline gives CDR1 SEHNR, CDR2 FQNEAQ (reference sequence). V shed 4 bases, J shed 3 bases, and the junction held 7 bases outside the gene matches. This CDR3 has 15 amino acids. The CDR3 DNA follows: TGTGCCAGCAGCTCCGGGACAGGGACCTACTACGAGCAGTACTTC. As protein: CASSSGTGTYYEQYF.

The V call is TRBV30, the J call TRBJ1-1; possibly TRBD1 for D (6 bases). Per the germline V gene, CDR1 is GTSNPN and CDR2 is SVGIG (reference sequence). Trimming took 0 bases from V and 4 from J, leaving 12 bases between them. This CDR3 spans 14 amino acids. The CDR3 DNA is TGTGCCTGGAGTGTAGACAGGTGGGTCACTGAAGCTTTCTTT. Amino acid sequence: CAWSVDRWVTEAFF.

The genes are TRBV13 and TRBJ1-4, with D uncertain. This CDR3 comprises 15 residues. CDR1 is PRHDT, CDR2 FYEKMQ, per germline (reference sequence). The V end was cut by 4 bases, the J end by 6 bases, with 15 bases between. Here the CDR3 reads CASSSLDVRDEKLFF. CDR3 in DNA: TGTGCCAGCAGCTCATTAGACGTTCGAGATGAAAAACTGTTTTTT.

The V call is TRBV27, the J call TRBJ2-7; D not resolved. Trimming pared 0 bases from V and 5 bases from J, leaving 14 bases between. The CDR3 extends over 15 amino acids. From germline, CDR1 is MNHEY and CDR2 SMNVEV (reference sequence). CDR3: CASSLSFEGSDEQYF. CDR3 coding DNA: TGTGCCAGCAGTTTATCGTTCGAAGGGTCCGACGAGCAGTACTTC.

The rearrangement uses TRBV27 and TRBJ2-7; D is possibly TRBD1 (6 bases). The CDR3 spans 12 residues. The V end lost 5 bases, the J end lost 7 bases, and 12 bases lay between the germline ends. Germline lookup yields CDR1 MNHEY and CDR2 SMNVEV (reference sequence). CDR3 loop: CASSTTGMEQYF. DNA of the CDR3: TGTGCCAGCAGTACCACAGGGATGGAGCAGTACTTC.

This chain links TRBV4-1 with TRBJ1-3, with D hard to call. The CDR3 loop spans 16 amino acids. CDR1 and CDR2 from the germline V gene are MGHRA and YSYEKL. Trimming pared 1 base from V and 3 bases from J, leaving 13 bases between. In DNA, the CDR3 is TGCGCCAGCAGCCAAGGCATCGGTCCTGGTGGAAACACCATATATTTT. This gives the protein CASSQGIGPGGNTIYF.

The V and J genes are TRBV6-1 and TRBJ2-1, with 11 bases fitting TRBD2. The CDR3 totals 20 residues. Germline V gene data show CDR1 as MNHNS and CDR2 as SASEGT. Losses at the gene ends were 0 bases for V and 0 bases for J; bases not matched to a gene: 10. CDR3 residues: CASSEARRLAGSLSYNEQFF. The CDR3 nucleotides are TGTGCCAGCAGTGAAGCGCGGAGACTAGCGGGGTCTCTCTCCTACAATGAGCAGTTCTTC.

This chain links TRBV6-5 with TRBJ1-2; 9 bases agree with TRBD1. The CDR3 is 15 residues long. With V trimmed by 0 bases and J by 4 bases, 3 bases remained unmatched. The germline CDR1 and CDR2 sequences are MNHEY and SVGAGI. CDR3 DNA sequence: TGTGCCAGCAGTTACTCGGGGACAGGGTCCTATGGCTACACCTTC. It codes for CASSYSGTGSYGYTF.

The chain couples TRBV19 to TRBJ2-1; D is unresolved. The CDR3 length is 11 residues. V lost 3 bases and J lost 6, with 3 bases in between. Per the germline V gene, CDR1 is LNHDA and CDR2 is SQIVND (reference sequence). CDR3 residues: CASSIFNEQFF. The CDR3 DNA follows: TGTGCCAGTAGTATCTTCAATGAGCAGTTCTTC.